This T cell receptor (beta chain) was identified during a study of cytomegalovirus exposure and HLA in healthy donors. The primer mix had 60 Vbeta and 13 Jbeta primers. This table comes from immunoSEQ multiplex PCR, and its TCRdb copy is limited to in-frame clones, with some not included. Among around 90,000 clones, less than 85% were seen once, and the ten largest hold about 7%. This clonotype was obtained from a man between 40 and 49 years old in good health and CMV-seropositive. What was sequenced was PBMCs.

The CDR3, as DNA: TGTGCCAGCAGACAACAGGGTAATCAGCCCCAGCATTTT. Protein sequence: CASRQQGNQPQHF. J is TRBJ1-5 and V is TRBV6-5; a possible D gene is TRBD1 (6 bases). The V gene's germline CDR1 is MNHEY and CDR2 SVGAGI. The V and J ends lost 6 bases and 4 bases respectively, with 10 bases between them. The CDR3 extends over 13 amino acids.